This is a list of T cell receptor beta chains from one sample in a study of blood T cell repertoires in COVID-19. Sequenced by immunoSEQ multiplex PCR; TCRdb stores in-frame clones only, minus some. The top ten hold roughly 5% of the sample, which has about 300,000 clones, approximately 90% seen once. Material for sequencing was peripheral blood. The receptors shown here come from a man aged 40-49 years with acute or convalescent COVID-19. Each CDR3 is given with its conserved first and last residue. Fields, in order: clone size, J gene, V gene, D gene, CDR3 protein, CDR3 DNA. The D gene is left open where the match is weak. Size is omitted from some rows. Given values are once, few, many or a class for expanded clones.

. TRBJ1-2 TRBV11-2 . CASSLSGTRDYGYTF TGTGCCAGCAGCTTAAGCGGAACAAGGGACTATGGCTACACCTTC
. TRBJ2-7 TRBV6-5 TRBD1 CASSYKVGQGTYEQYF TGTGCCAGCAGTTACAAGGTCGGACAGGGGACCTACGAGCAGTACTTC
. TRBJ1-1 TRBV7-2 . CASSLAWSGGNTEAFF TGTGCCAGCAGCTTAGCGTGGTCAGGAGGAAACACTGAAGCTTTCTTT
few TRBJ1-5 TRBV2 . CASSERVSRGNQPQHF TGTGCCAGCAGTGAAAGGGTTTCCAGGGGCAATCAGCCCCAGCATTTT
few TRBJ1-6 TRBV5-1 . CASSLNFGVHSPLHF TGCGCCAGCAGCCTCAATTTCGGGGTGCATTCACCCCTCCACTTT
. TRBJ2-3 TRBV4-1 TRBD2 CASSQDSTSGGLDTQYF TGCGCCAGCAGCCAAGATTCGACTAGCGGGGGACTTGATACGCAGTATTTT
. TRBJ1-2 TRBV12-3/TRBV12-4 . CASSPGSGYTF TGTGCCAGCAGCCCAGGGTCTGGCTACACCTTC
. TRBJ2-4 TRBV27 . CASSLAGAAKNIQYF TGTGCCAGCAGTTTGGCAGGGGCGGCCAAAAACATTCAGTACTTC
. TRBJ2-1 TRBV11-3 . CASSFSGPGVRNEQFF TGTGCCAGCAGCTTCAGCGGGCCAGGAGTTAGGAATGAGCAGTTCTTC
once TRBJ1-2 TRBV2 TRBD1 CASRGLTGGAGYGYTF TGTGCCAGCAGGGGACTAACAGGGGGCGCAGGATATGGCTACACCTTC
. TRBJ2-7 TRBV29-1 . CSITAGYEQYF TGCAGCATAACAGCTGGCTACGAGCAGTACTTC
. TRBJ1-2 TRBV19 . CASSPLPLTPSYGYTF TGTGCCAGTAGTCCTCTCCCCCTGACTCCGAGTTATGGCTACACCTTC
. TRBJ2-3 TRBV21-1 . CASSKVDPSGGGTDTQYF TGTGCCAGCAGCAAAGTCGATCCCTCTGGCGGGGGCACAGATACGCAGTATTTT
. TRBJ1-1 TRBV18 TRBD1 CASSAQGGGNTEAFF TGTGCCAGCTCTGCACAGGGGGGTGGGAACACTGAAGCTTTCTTT
. TRBJ1-1 TRBV7-9 . CASSLNGVFFPMNTEAFF TGTGCCAGCAGCTTAAACGGGGTATTCTTCCCCATGAACACTGAAGCTTTCTTT
. TRBJ1-1 TRBV5-1 . CASSLEGQRNTEAFF TGCGCCAGCAGCTTGGAAGGACAGCGGAACACTGAAGCTTTCTTT
. TRBJ2-4 TRBV3-1/TRBV3-2 . CASSPGQGYGIQYF TGTGCCAGCAGCCCGGGGCAGGGGTACGGCATTCAGTACTTC
. TRBJ2-1 TRBV3-1/TRBV3-2 . CASSQDLRYNEQFF TGTGCCAGCAGCCAAGATCTAAGATACAATGAGCAGTTCTTC
few TRBJ1-6 TRBV5-3 . CARSLGGGISNSPLHF TGTGCCAGAAGCTTGGGAGGAGGTATATCAAATTCACCCCTCCACTTT
. TRBJ2-7 TRBV15 . CATSRGGTYEQYF TGTGCCACCAGCAGAGGAGGGACCTACGAGCAGTACTTC